This paragraph covers one TCR beta chain sequence. The CDR3 contains 16 residues. The V gene end was trimmed by 5 bases and the J gene end by 3 bases; junction bases not matched to a gene: 8. Looked up from germline, CDR1 is PRHDT and CDR2 is FYEKMQ (reference sequence). This entry comes from a study of control samples from healthy donors and cancer patients. Sequencing was performed with immunoSEQ multiplex PCR; in TCRdb, only in-frame clones are kept and a portion is missing. The sample consists of 110,000 or so clones, 89% of them appearing once. The V and J genes are TRBV13 and TRBJ1-2, with 11 positions matching TRBD1. Material for sequencing was blood. This receptor was obtained from a man aged 45-60 years in good health. The CDR3 bases are TGTGCCAGCAGCCCTTGGACAGGGGGCAAGGACTATGGCTACACCTTC. Its protein is CASSPWTGGKDYGYTF.